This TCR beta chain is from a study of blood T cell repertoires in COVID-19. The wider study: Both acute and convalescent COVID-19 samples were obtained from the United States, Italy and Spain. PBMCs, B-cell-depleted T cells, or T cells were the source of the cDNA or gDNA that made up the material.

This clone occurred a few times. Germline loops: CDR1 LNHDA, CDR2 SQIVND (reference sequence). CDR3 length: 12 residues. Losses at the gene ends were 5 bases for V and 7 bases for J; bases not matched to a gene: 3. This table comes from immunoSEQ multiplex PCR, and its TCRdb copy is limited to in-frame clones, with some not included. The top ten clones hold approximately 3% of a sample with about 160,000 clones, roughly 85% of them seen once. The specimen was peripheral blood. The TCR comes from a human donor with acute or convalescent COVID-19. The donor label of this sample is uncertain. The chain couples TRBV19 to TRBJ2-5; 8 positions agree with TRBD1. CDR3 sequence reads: CASSVGTGTQYF. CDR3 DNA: TGTGCCAGTAGTGTAGGGACAGGGACCCAGTACTTC.